Below, 20 T cell receptor beta chains from the same sample are listed, as sequenced in a study of blood T cell repertoires in COVID-19. The assay was immunoSEQ multiplex PCR, and TCRdb's table has in-frame clones only and misses some. The sample holds almost 250,000 clones, around 89% seen once. The sample was PBMCs or T cells enriched from blood (not recorded which). These receptor sequences come from a woman under 40 who had recovered from COVID-19.

V gene TRBV9 combines with J gene TRBJ2-3; the D is unclear. CDR1 is SGDLS and CDR2 is YYNGEE in the germline V gene. This CDR3 comprises 15 residues. Trimming removed 3 bases from V and 0 bases from J, with 11 bases in between. The CDR3 sequence is CASSDLSESTDTQYF. As DNA, the CDR3 is TGTGCCAGCAGCGACCTAAGCGAAAGCACAGATACGCAGTATTTT.

The chain couples TRBV5-4 to TRBJ2-7, with D perhaps matching TRBD1 (5 bases). This CDR3 comprises 11 residues. Trimming stripped 6 bases from V and 2 bases from J, with 6 bases between. Germline V gene sequence: CDR1 SGHNT, CDR2 YYREEE (reference sequence). CDR3 DNA sequence: TGTGCCAGCACAGGGACCTACGAGCAGTACTTC. It is translated as CASTGTYEQYF.

The chain combines TRBV7-3 with TRBJ1-2; 8 nucleotides match TRBD1. The CDR3 totals 14 residues. Germline CDR1 SGHTA, CDR2 FQGTGA. With V trimmed by 10 bases and J by 2 bases, 9 bases remained unmatched. This CDR3 is CANYGQGVNYGYTF. As DNA, the CDR3 is TGTGCCAACTACGGACAGGGTGTCAACTATGGCTACACCTTC.

This clone came up a few times. V gene TRBV12-3 or TRBV12-4 combines with J gene TRBJ2-7; a weak D match, TRBD1 (6 bases). CDR3 length: 13 amino acids. Trimming left V 6 bases short and J 0 bases short, with 9 bases between. CDR3 bases: TGTGCCAGCAGAGAGACAGGCTCCTACGAGCAGTACTTC. This gives the protein CASRETGSYEQYF.

The rearrangement joins TRBV7-9 to TRBJ1-5, with a possible D match to TRBD1 (6 bases). The CDR3 is 14 amino acids. V was shortened by 5 bases and J by 4 bases, with 12 bases between the two germline ends. The germline gives CDR1 SEHNR, CDR2 FQNEAQ (reference sequence). CDR3 loop: CASSVGQMNQPQHF. CDR3 DNA: TGTGCCAGCAGCGTTGGACAGATGAATCAGCCCCAGCATTTT.

The chain is built from TRBV18 and TRBJ1-1; no definite D call. The V end was cut by 2 bases, the J end by 1 base, with 8 bases between. The CDR3 covers 14 residues. CDR1 is KGHSH, CDR2 LQKENI, per germline. This chain's CDR3 is CASSPWPENTEAFF. The CDR3, as DNA: TGTGCCAGCTCACCATGGCCCGAGAACACTGAAGCTTTCTTT.

V usage is TRBV28 and J usage is TRBJ1-2, with 9 bases identical to TRBD1. This CDR3 comprises 15 residues. The germline V gene has CDR1 MDHEN and CDR2 SYDVKM. V gave up 4 bases and J gave up 2 bases; unmatched junction bases: 5. The CDR3 sequence is CASSSSQGANYGYTF. The DNA for the CDR3 is TGTGCCAGCAGTTCATCACAGGGGGCGAACTATGGCTACACCTTC.

The chain is built from TRBV20-1 and TRBJ1-2; D is possibly TRBD1 (5 bases). CDR3 size: 11 residues. V lost 6 bases, J lost 8 bases, and 13 bases lay in between. The V gene's germline CDR1 is DFQATT and CDR2 SNEGSKA (reference sequence). The CDR3 DNA reads as TGCAGTGCCCAGGACATATGGGGCTACACCTTC. Protein product: CSAQDIWGYTF.

This clone came up once. The chain recombines TRBV28 with TRBJ1-4; tentatively, D is TRBD1 (6 bases). Trimming removed 5 bases at V and 0 bases at J, with 16 bases between. CDR3 length: 17 amino acids. From germline, CDR1 is MDHEN and CDR2 SYDVKM. CDR3 region: CASSTGTQGATNEKLFF. In DNA, the CDR3 is TGTGCCAGCAGTACTGGGACACAGGGCGCAACTAATGAAAAACTGTTTTTT.

The CDR3 here is CASSPRDRSYNEQFF. The CDR3 region has the DNA TGTGCCAGCAGCCCCCGGGACAGAAGCTACAATGAGCAGTTCTTC. V and J are TRBV9 and TRBJ2-1, with TRBD1 matching over 7 bases. The V gene end was trimmed by 4 bases and the J gene end by 3 bases; junction bases not matched to a gene: 7. Germline V CDR1 and CDR2: SGDLS, YYNGEE. This CDR3 has 15 amino acids.

The chain uses TRBV7-8 and TRBJ2-1; 11 bases fit TRBD2. With 0 bases clipped from V and 8 bases from J, the junction kept 3 bases outside the gene matches. The CDR3 consists of 15 residues. Per the germline V gene, CDR1 is SGHVS and CDR2 is FQNEAQ. The CDR3 reads CASSLAYSGRDEQFF. CDR3 DNA: TGTGCCAGCAGCTTAGCCTATAGCGGGAGGGATGAGCAGTTCTTC.

The CDR3 region is CATSEWVGTGHNEQFF. Written as DNA, the CDR3 is TGTGCCACCAGTGAGTGGGTCGGGACAGGACACAATGAGCAGTTCTTC. This rearrangement joins TRBV24-1 to TRBJ2-1; 8 bases agree with TRBD1. The J segment lost 5 bases and the V segment lost 4 bases, leaving 9 bases of the junction unmatched. The V gene's germline CDR1 is KGHDR and CDR2 SFDVKD. CDR3 length: 16 residues.

The chain employs TRBV3-1 (or the pseudogene TRBV3-2) and TRBJ2-7; the D gene is possibly TRBD2 (5 bases). The length of the CDR3 is 14 residues. Between the trimmed V and J ends, which lost 4 bases and 1 base, there was a span of 11 bases. Germline V gene lookup returns CDR1 LGHDT and CDR2 YNNKEL (reference sequence). The CDR3 is CASSLGPGSYEQYF. The CDR3 bases are TGTGCCAGCAGCCTAGGCCCGGGGTCCTACGAGCAGTACTTC.

This clone has only one observation. This chain links TRBV28 with TRBJ1-3; TRBD1 matches at 12 bases. This CDR3 is built from 18 residues. After removal of 6 bases from V and 3 bases from J, the junction contained 12 bases not matched to a gene. The germline gives CDR1 MDHEN, CDR2 SYDVKM. CDR3 DNA: TGTGCCAGCAGAAAAGCGGGACAGGGGGCATTAGGTGGAAACACCATATATTTT. This codes for CASRKAGQGALGGNTIYF.

This clone was found once. V usage is TRBV12-3 or TRBV12-4 and J usage is TRBJ2-1; no firm D call. The CDR3 is 12 residues long. V was pared by 4 bases and J by 9 bases, with 10 bases between. This CDR3 is CASSYQEAEQFF. As DNA, the CDR3 is TGTGCCAGCAGTTACCAAGAAGCTGAGCAGTTCTTC.

The chain combines TRBV6-2 or TRBV6-3 with TRBJ1-5; D is unclear. The CDR3 totals 14 residues. V lost 2 bases and J lost 7, with 12 bases in between. Germline V lookup: CDR1 MNHEY, CDR2 SVGEGT. The CDR3 sequence is CASSYREPGQPQHF. The CDR3 region has the DNA TGTGCCAGCAGTTACCGCGAGCCGGGGCAGCCCCAGCATTTT.

Points on this clone: This sample also contains other DNA sequences that code for the same CDR3. The DNA of the CDR3 is TGTGCCAGCAGCCCAGGCTCCTACAATGAGCAGTTCTTC. Its translation: CASSPGSYNEQFF. The J gene is TRBJ2-1, the V gene TRBV7-3; no reliable D call. This CDR3 comprises 13 residues. Trimming took off 5 bases at V and 0 bases at J, with 5 bases between the two ends. Germline loops: CDR1 SGHTA, CDR2 FQGTGA.

The rearrangement links TRBV4-3 to TRBJ1-2; D is uncertain. Germline CDR1 LGHNA, CDR2 YSLEER. The CDR3 is made up of 13 amino acids. The V end was cut by 2 bases, the J end by 4 bases, with 8 bases between. This CDR3 reads CASSQKSRYGYTF. In DNA form, the CDR3 reads TGCGCCAGCAGCCAAAAGTCGCGCTATGGCTACACCTTC.

In this sample, this clone turned up once. The chain is built from TRBV7-9 and TRBJ1-3; 7 bases match TRBD1. Germline values: CDR1 SEHNR, CDR2 FQNEAQ (reference sequence). This CDR3 is 19 amino acids long. V shed 0 bases, J shed 0 bases, and the junction held 11 bases outside the gene matches. The DNA of the CDR3 is TGTGCCAGCAGCTTAGCCCGAGACAGGGTTAGAAACTCTGGAAACACCATATATTTT. This gives the protein CASSLARDRVRNSGNTIYF.

The gene calls are TRBV27 and TRBJ1-5, with D hard to call. This CDR3 has 15 residues. V lost 4 bases to trimming and J lost 0 bases, with 10 bases between them. Germline CDR1 reads MNHEY; CDR2 reads SMNVEV (reference sequence). CDR3 DNA: TGTGCCAGCAGTTGGACGGGAAATAGCAATCAGCCCCAGCATTTT. This gives the protein CASSWTGNSNQPQHF.